These 29 T cell receptor beta chains came from one sample sequenced in a study of T-cell reconstitution after alpha-beta-depleted transplantation in children. It was with unique molecular identifiers that the TCRbeta library was prepared. From the PCR reads, TCRdb called clonotypes with MiXCR, one entry per CDR3 protein. The data hold about 110,000 distinct CDR3 sequences, with approximately 10% observed a single time. The sample in question was PBMCs, obtained before TCRalphabeta/CD19-depleted stem cell transplant. The receptors here all came from a boy younger than 10 with acute lymphoblastic leukemia, due to receive a stem cell transplant.

This clonotype has at least ten counts. Here the CDR3 DNA reads TGTGCCAGCACCCTCTCGATGGCTACGCAGTATTTT. Translation: CASTLSMATQYF. The V call is TRBV12-3 or TRBV12-4, the J call TRBJ2-3; no clear D. CDR3 length: 12 residues. V lost 7 bases and J lost 8, with 13 bases in between.

This clonotype was seen a handful of times. The chain joins TRBV27 to TRBJ2-5, with TRBD1 matching 8 bases. Trimming removed 8 bases from V and 5 bases from J; junction bases left unmatched: 10. This CDR3 comprises 14 residues. Looked up from germline, CDR1 is MNHEY and CDR2 is SMNVEV (reference sequence). CDR3 region: CASSWQGAGETQYF. DNA of the CDR3: TGTGCCAGCTCTTGGCAGGGGGCGGGGGAGACCCAGTACTTC.

This clonotype was observed a handful of times. This chain connects TRBV27 to TRBJ1-2, with TRBD1 matching 7 bases. After removal of 7 bases from V and 8 bases from J, the junction contained 19 bases not matched to a gene. The germline V gene encodes CDR1 MNHEY and CDR2 SMNVEV (reference sequence). The CDR3 is 16 amino acids. The CDR3 DNA sequence: TGTGCCAGCACCGGCTGGGACAGCAAGGGGGGGGGCGGCTACACCTTC. This sequence encodes CASTGWDSKGGGGYTF.

The chain has TRBV3-1 and TRBJ2-2, with D uncertain. The CDR3 covers 14 residues. Trimming cost V 2 bases and J 1 base, with 5 bases left between them. The V gene's germline CDR1 is LGHDT and CDR2 YNNKEL (reference sequence). This CDR3 reads CASSQLLNTGELFF. The CDR3 DNA reads TGTGCCAGCAGCCAATTACTGAACACCGGGGAGCTGTTTTTT.

The sample holds a few counts of this clonotype. This chain links TRBV3-1 with TRBJ2-3; D perhaps matches TRBD2 (5 bases). Per germline, CDR1 LGHDT and CDR2 YNNKEL (reference sequence). This CDR3 comprises 15 residues. V lost 1 base to trimming and J lost 0 bases, with 8 bases between them. Written as DNA, the CDR3 is TGTGCCAGCAGCCAAGCGGGAAGTAGCACAGATACGCAGTATTTT. This codes for CASSQAGSSTDTQYF.

This clonotype showed up just a few times. The gene calls are TRBV24-1 and TRBJ2-1, with 8 bases matching TRBD2. V lost 3 bases and J lost 8; bases outside the gene matches: 8. Germline CDR1 reads KGHDR; CDR2 reads SFDVKD. CDR3 length: 15 residues. The CDR3 loop reads CATSDGFTGRDEQFF. CDR3 in DNA: TGTGCCACCAGTGATGGGTTCACCGGGAGGGATGAGCAGTTCTTC.

There are many counts of this clonotype. The chain combines TRBV12-3 or TRBV12-4 with TRBJ1-2; D is undetermined. V gave up 2 bases and J gave up 8 bases, with 12 bases separating them. CDR3 size: 13 residues. CDR3 nucleotide sequence: TGTGCCAGCAGTTTAATGCCCGCTGGAGGCTACACCTTC. As protein: CASSLMPAGGYTF.

Many counts were recorded for this clonotype. This chain uses TRBV3-1 with TRBJ2-7, with TRBD2 matching over 10 bases. The CDR3 is 13 amino acids. The ends lost 6 bases at V and 5 bases at J; junction bases unmatched: 4. Germline CDR1 and CDR2: LGHDT and YNNKEL (reference sequence). Here the CDR3 reads CASRLAGEHEQYF. The CDR3 bases are TGTGCCAGCAGGCTAGCGGGAGAACACGAGCAGTACTTC.

This clonotype was seen a handful of times. The chain employs TRBV28 and TRBJ1-1; TRBD1 is a possible D gene (5 bases). CDR3 size: 15 residues. Germline CDR1 reads MDHEN; CDR2 reads SYDVKM. V lost 5 bases, J lost 8 bases, and 21 bases lay in between. This CDR3 reads CASSLFARQLSEAFF. As DNA, the CDR3 is TGTGCCAGCAGTCTCTTTGCCCGACAGCTTTCGGAAGCTTTCTTT.

In this sample, this clonotype turned up a few times. This sequence joins TRBV5-1 and TRBJ2-1; D gene ambiguous. In germline, CDR1 is SGHRS, CDR2 YFSETQ. CDR3 length equals 16 residues. Trimming cost V 0 bases and J 0 bases, with 10 bases left between them. The CDR3 DNA sequence: TGCGCCAGCAGCTTGGAATCGCGCAGCTCCTACAATGAGCAGTTCTTC. Translation: CASSLESRSSYNEQFF.

This chain uses TRBV5-1 with TRBJ2-1, with D perhaps TRBD2 (5 bases). This CDR3 spans 16 amino acids. CDR1 is SGHRS, CDR2 YFSETQ, per germline. Trimming stripped 3 bases from V and 7 bases from J, with 20 bases between. The CDR3 here is CASSSSLELVANEQFF. CDR3 DNA: TGCGCCAGCAGCTCCTCGTTGGAACTAGTCGCAAATGAGCAGTTCTTC.

This clonotype is labeled medium-sized (0.01 to 0.1%). The CDR3 loop reads CASRLHGGTDTQYF. As DNA, the CDR3 is TGTGCCAGCAGGCTCCATGGTGGTACAGATACGCAGTATTTT. The chain links TRBV6-5 to TRBJ2-3; D is ambiguous. In germline, CDR1 is MNHEY, CDR2 SVGAGI. Trimming left V 6 bases short and J 3 bases short, with 13 bases between. The CDR3 is 14 residues long.

The gene calls are TRBV7-2 and TRBJ1-3, with D possibly being TRBD1 (6 bases). The ends were cut back, 3 bases at V and 8 bases at J, with 20 bases in the middle. The CDR3 loop spans 16 amino acids. Germline values: CDR1 SGHTA, CDR2 FQGNSA. The CDR3 here is CASSFSGGRGRDTIYF. Written as DNA, the CDR3 is TGTGCCAGCAGCTTTAGTGGAGGAAGGGGGAGGGACACCATATATTTT.

This clonotype was observed many times. This chain connects TRBV5-1 to TRBJ1-6, with D possibly being TRBD1 (5 bases). Germline CDR1 SGHRS, CDR2 YFSETQ. The CDR3 runs to 14 residues. The germline V and J ends were trimmed by 7 bases and 7 bases, with 15 bases remaining between them. CDR3 protein: CASGPGRNNSPLHF. CDR3 nucleotides: TGCGCCAGCGGGCCGGGACGGAACAATTCACCCCTCCACTTT.

This clonotype occurred many times. The V call is TRBV5-1, the J call TRBJ1-6; 7 bases match TRBD1. Per the germline V gene, CDR1 is SGHRS and CDR2 is YFSETQ. CDR3 length: 14 residues. V lost 6 bases to trimming and J lost 7 bases; unmatched junction nucleotides: 7. The CDR3 loop is CASKLGGLNSPLHF. The CDR3 nucleotides read TGCGCCAGCAAATTAGGGGGCCTAAATTCACCCCTCCACTTT.

In this sample, this clonotype turned up a few times. This chain connects TRBV5-1 to TRBJ2-7; D possibly corresponds to TRBD2 (6 bases). Germline assignment: CDR1 SGHRS and CDR2 YFSETQ. V was trimmed by 0 bases and J by 2 bases, leaving 15 bases between them. CDR3 length: 16 residues. CDR3 sequence (DNA): TGCGCCAGCAGCTTGGCAGGCCTAGCGAACCCCTACGAGCAGTACTTC. Translating it yields CASSLAGLANPYEQYF.

This chain uses TRBV28 with TRBJ1-2; 11 nucleotides match TRBD1. V trimming: 8 bases; J trimming: 1 base; junction bases outside the gene matches: 6. CDR1 and CDR2 from the germline V gene are MDHEN and SYDVKM. This CDR3 is built from 15 residues. CDR3 amino acids: CASVPGQGVNYGYTF. CDR3 nucleotides: TGTGCCAGCGTACCGGGACAGGGGGTTAACTATGGCTACACCTTC.

This clonotype was picked up many times. This sequence joins TRBV11-2 and TRBJ2-5, with no clear D. The CDR3 extends over 13 amino acids. Trimming removed 3 bases at V and 2 bases at J, with 7 bases between. Germline CDR1 is SGHAT and CDR2 is FQNNGV. CDR3 protein: CASSFRLQETQYF. CDR3 DNA sequence: TGTGCCAGCAGCTTCCGATTACAAGAGACCCAGTACTTC.

There are a few counts of this clonotype. The chain is built from TRBV20-1 and TRBJ1-6; 11 bases align to TRBD1. CDR1 is DFQATT and CDR2 is SNEGSKA in the germline V gene (reference sequence). Losses at the gene ends were 0 bases for V and 7 bases for J; bases not matched to a gene: 5. The CDR3 sequence is 16 residues long. CDR3 protein: CSARDKGQGANSPLHF. CDR3 DNA: TGCAGTGCTAGAGACAAAGGACAGGGGGCAAATTCACCCCTCCACTTT.

This clonotype was counted many times. The CDR3 nucleotides are TGCAGTGCAAACCAGGGAACTCGAGAGCAGTACTTC. Its translation is CSANQGTREQYF. This chain joins TRBV20-1 and TRBJ2-7; D possibly corresponds to TRBD1 (5 bases). The CDR3 contains 12 residues. The V end was cut by 6 bases, the J end by 7 bases, with 16 bases between. CDR1 DFQATT and CDR2 SNEGSKA come from the germline V gene (reference sequence).

This clonotype was recorded a few times. The chain combines TRBV12-3 or TRBV12-4 with TRBJ2-5, with D possibly being TRBD2 (5 bases). The CDR3 is 11 residues long. V was pared by 6 bases and J by 8 bases, with 10 bases between. The chain's CDR3 is CASSHGLTQYF. For the CDR3, the DNA is TGTGCCAGCAGCCATGGACTCACCCAGTACTTC.

This clonotype occurred many times. This chain links TRBV12-3 or TRBV12-4 with TRBJ2-5; D gene ambiguous. This CDR3 has 11 residues. V was pared by 10 bases and J by 4 bases, with 10 bases between. This CDR3 reads CAISYGETQYF. DNA for the CDR3: TGTGCCATCTCGTACGGAGAGACCCAGTACTTC.

In this sample, this clonotype turned up many times. This chain connects TRBV20-1 to TRBJ2-2, with TRBD2 identical over 9 bases. V dropped 0 bases and J dropped 2; count of bases not matched to a gene: 4. Germline V gene data show CDR1 as DFQATT and CDR2 as SNEGSKA (reference sequence). This CDR3 has 16 amino acids. Here the CDR3 DNA reads TGCAGTGCTAGAGATCTAGCGGGACGCAACACCGGGGAGCTGTTTTTT. Translation: CSARDLAGRNTGELFF.

The chain combines TRBV5-1 with TRBJ2-1; TRBD2 agrees at 8 bases. Germline-derived CDR1 and CDR2 are SGHRS and YFSETQ. V lost 4 bases to trimming and J lost 2 bases; unmatched junction nucleotides: 5. CDR3 length equals 15 residues. CDR3 sequence (DNA): TGCGCCAGCAGCAATAGCGGGAATACCTACAATGAGCAGTTCTTC. Translating gives CASSNSGNTYNEQFF. The full variable domain, completed using reference TRBV5-1 and TRBJ2-1, is KAGVTQTPRYLIKTRGQQVTLSCSPISGHRSVSWYQQTPGQGLQFLFEYFSETQRNKGNFPGRFSGRQFSNSRSEMNVSTLELGDSALYLCASSNSGNTYNEQFFGPGTRLTVL.

The genes are TRBV7-2 and TRBJ1-4, with TRBD1 as a possible D gene (6 bases). The CDR3 totals 16 residues. Trimming left V 3 bases short and J 7 bases short, with 18 bases between. CDR1 and CDR2 (germline): SGHTA, FQGNSA. CDR3 coding DNA: TGTGCCAGCAGCTTGGGGGCTCAGGGAAATCTTGAAAAACTGTTTTTT. Protein product: CASSLGAQGNLEKLFF.

V gene TRBV6-1 combines with J gene TRBJ2-2; D remains ambiguous. CDR1 is MNHNS and CDR2 is SASEGT in the germline V gene. V was trimmed by 1 base and J by 6 bases, leaving 15 bases between them. CDR3 length: 16 residues. CDR3 sequence reads: CASSEGAVTLAGELFF. The CDR3 DNA follows: TGTGCCAGCAGTGAAGGGGCGGTCACCCTGGCCGGGGAGCTGTTTTTT.

This clonotype occurred many times. The chain couples TRBV12-3 or TRBV12-4 to TRBJ2-1; TRBD2 matches 7 bases. J was trimmed by 15 bases and V by 6 bases; bases with no gene match: 11. CDR3 length equals 12 residues. This chain's CDR3 is CASRPTGLDLFF. The DNA of the CDR3 is TGTGCCAGCAGACCTACTGGACTAGATCTGTTCTTC.

The CDR3 is CASSQGWAKRSYNEQFF. In DNA form, the CDR3 reads TGCGCCAGCAGCCAAGGCTGGGCTAAGCGGTCCTACAATGAGCAGTTCTTC. V and J are TRBV4-1 and TRBJ2-1; perhaps TRBD2 as D (5 bases). The V gene lost 1 base and the J gene lost 1 base, with 14 bases spanning the gap. This CDR3 is 17 amino acids long. Germline CDR1 MGHRA, CDR2 YSYEKL.

This clonotype was recorded at least ten times. The V and J genes are TRBV20-1 and TRBJ2-7; 14 nucleotides align to TRBD2. CDR1 and CDR2 (germline): DFQATT, SNEGSKA (reference sequence). This CDR3 spans 16 amino acids. Unmatched junction bases numbered 6, after V lost 5 bases and J lost 0 bases. The CDR3 here is CSARGLAGDPSYEQYF. In nucleotides, the CDR3 is TGCAGTGCTCGGGGACTAGCGGGAGACCCCTCCTACGAGCAGTACTTC.